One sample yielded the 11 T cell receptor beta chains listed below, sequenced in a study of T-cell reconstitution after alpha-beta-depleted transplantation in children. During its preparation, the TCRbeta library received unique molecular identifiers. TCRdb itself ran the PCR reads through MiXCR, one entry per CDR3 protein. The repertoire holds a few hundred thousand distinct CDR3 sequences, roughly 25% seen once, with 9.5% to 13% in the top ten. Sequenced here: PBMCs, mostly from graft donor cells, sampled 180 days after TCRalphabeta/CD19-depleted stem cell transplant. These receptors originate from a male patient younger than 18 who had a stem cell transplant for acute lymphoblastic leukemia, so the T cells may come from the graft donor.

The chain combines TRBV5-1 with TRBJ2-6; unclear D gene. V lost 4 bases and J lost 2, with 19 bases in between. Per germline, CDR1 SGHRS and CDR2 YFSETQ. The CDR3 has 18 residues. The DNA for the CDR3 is TGCGCCAGCAGCGTGGCCCTCAGCCCACTGGCTGGGGCCAACGTCCTGACTTTC. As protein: CASSVALSPLAGANVLTF. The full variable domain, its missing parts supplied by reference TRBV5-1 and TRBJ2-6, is KAGVTQTPRYLIKTRGQQVTLSCSPISGHRSVSWYQQTPGQGLQFLFEYFSETQRNKGNFPGRFSGRQFSNSRSEMNVSTLELGDSALYLCASSVALSPLAGANVLTFGAGSRLTVL.

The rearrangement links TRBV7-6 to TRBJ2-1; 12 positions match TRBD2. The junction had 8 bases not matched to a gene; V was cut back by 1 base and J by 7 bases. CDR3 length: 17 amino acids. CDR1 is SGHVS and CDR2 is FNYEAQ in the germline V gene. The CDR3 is CASSLGGLGLAGNEQFF. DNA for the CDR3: TGTGCCAGCAGCTTAGGGGGCCTGGGACTAGCGGGTAATGAGCAGTTCTTC.

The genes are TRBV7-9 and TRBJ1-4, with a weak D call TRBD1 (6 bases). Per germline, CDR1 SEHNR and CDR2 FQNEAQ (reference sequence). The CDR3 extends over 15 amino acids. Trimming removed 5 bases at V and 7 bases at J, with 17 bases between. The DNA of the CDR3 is TGTGCCAGCAGCAGACGGACAGCCCGAAGTGAAAAACTGTTTTTT. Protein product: CASSRRTARSEKLFF.

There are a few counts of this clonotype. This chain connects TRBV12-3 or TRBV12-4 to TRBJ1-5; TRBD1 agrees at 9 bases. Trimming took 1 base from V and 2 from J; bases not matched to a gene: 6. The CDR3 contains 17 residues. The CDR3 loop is CASSLGFGQGRNQPQHF. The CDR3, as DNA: TGTGCCAGCAGTTTAGGGTTTGGACAGGGGCGCAATCAGCCCCAGCATTTT.

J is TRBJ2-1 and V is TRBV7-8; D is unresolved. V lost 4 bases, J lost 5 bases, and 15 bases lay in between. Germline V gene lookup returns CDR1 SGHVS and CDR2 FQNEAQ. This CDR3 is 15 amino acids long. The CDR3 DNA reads TGTGCCAGCAGCTCCCCGCAATGGGTGAACAATGAGCAGTTCTTC. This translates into CASSSPQWVNNEQFF.

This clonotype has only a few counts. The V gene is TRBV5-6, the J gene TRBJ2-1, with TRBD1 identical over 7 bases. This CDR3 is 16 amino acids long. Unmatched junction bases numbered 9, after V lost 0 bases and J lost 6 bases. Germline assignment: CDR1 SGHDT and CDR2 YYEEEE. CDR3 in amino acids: CASSLGWDWTGNEQFF. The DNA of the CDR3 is TGTGCCAGCAGCTTGGGTTGGGATTGGACAGGCAATGAGCAGTTCTTC.

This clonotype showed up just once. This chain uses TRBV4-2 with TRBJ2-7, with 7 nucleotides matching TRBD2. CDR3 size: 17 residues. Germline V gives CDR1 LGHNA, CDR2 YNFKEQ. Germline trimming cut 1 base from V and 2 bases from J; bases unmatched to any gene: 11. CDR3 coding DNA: TGTGCCAGCAGCCAAGTTAGCGGGCGTTATTTGGCCTACGAGCAGTACTTC. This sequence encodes CASSQVSGRYLAYEQYF.

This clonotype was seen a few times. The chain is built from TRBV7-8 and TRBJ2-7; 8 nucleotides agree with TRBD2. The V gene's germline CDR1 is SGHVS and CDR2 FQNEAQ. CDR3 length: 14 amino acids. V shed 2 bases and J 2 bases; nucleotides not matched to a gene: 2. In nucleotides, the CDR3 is TGTGCCAGCAGCTTATTAGCGGGACCCTACGAGCAGTACTTC. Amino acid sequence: CASSLLAGPYEQYF.

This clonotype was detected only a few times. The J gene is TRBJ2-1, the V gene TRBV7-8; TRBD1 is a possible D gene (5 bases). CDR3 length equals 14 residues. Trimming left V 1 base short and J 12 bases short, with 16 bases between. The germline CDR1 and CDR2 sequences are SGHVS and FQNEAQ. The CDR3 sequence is CASSLEVQAIGQFF. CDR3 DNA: TGTGCCAGCAGCTTAGAAGTACAGGCAATAGGGCAGTTCTTC.

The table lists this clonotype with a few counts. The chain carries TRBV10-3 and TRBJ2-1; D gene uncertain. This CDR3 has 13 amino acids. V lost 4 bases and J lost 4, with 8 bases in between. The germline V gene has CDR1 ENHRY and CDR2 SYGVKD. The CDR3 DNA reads TGTGCCATCAGTGTTGACAATTACAATGAGCAGTTCTTC. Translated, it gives CAISVDNYNEQFF.

The CDR3 sequence: CASSDGDSNYEQYF. The CDR3 coding sequence is TGTGCCAGCAGCGATGGGGACAGCAACTACGAGCAGTACTTC. V and J are TRBV27 and TRBJ2-7; 7 nucleotides align to TRBD1. CDR3 length equals 14 residues. Germline trimming cut 6 bases from V and 3 bases from J; bases unmatched to any gene: 8. Per germline, CDR1 MNHEY and CDR2 SMNVEV (reference sequence).